The 25 T cell receptor beta chains below come from one sample, sequenced in a study of blood T cell repertoires in COVID-19. The table came from immunoSEQ multiplex PCR; TCRdb's copy has only in-frame clones and leaves some out. The sample lists around 84,000 clones, around 82% occurring once. Sample: peripheral blood. These TCRs come from a man aged 60-69 years with COVID-19, enrolled during active disease.

The table lists this clone with a count of one. The CDR3 loop reads CATRPGGNTIYF. The CDR3 DNA is TGTGCCACCCGTCCAGGGGGAAACACCATATATTTT. This sequence joins TRBV10-3 and TRBJ1-3; tentative D call: TRBD1 (5 bases). V lost 10 bases, J lost 4 bases, and 11 bases lay in between. CDR1 and CDR2 (germline): ENHRY, SYGVKD. This CDR3 spans 12 amino acids.

The chain links TRBV3-1 (or the pseudogene TRBV3-2) to TRBJ1-4; 9 positions match TRBD1. Unmatched junction bases numbered 5, after V lost 4 bases and J lost 8 bases. CDR1 and CDR2 from the germline V gene are LGHDT and YNNKEL (reference sequence). The CDR3 sequence is 14 residues long. The CDR3, as DNA: TGTGCCAGCAGCCTAAGGACAGGGGCGGAAAAACTGTTTTTT. As protein: CASSLRTGAEKLFF.

This clone has only one observation. The rearrangement links TRBV9 to TRBJ2-7; TRBD1 might be the D (6 bases). The ends were cut back, 0 bases at V and 2 bases at J, with 12 bases in the middle. This CDR3 contains 15 residues. CDR1 is SGDLS and CDR2 is YYNGEE in the germline V gene. The CDR3 here is CASSVGGQGTYEQYF. DNA of the CDR3: TGTGCCAGCAGCGTAGGCGGGCAGGGGACCTACGAGCAGTACTTC.

The J gene is TRBJ2-7, the V gene TRBV15; TRBD2 matches 11 bases. V gave up 6 bases and J gave up 1 base; unmatched junction bases: 5. Germline loops: CDR1 LNHNV, CDR2 YYDKDF (reference sequence). The CDR3 is made up of 15 amino acids. This CDR3 reads CATRLAGAESYEQYF. As DNA, the CDR3 is TGTGCCACCAGACTAGCGGGAGCGGAGTCCTACGAGCAGTACTTC. Using reference TRBV15 and TRBJ2-7 for the parts outside the CDR3, the full variable domain is DAMVIQNPRYQVTQFGKPVTLSCSQTLNHNVMYWYQQKSSQAPKLLFHYYDKDFNNEADTPDNFQSRRPNTSFCFLDIRSPGLGDTAMYLCATRLAGAESYEQYFGPGTRLTVT.

This chain links TRBV6-6 with TRBJ2-3; 7 positions agree with TRBD2. Per germline, CDR1 MNHNY and CDR2 SVGAGI (reference sequence). The ends lost 2 bases at V and 2 bases at J; junction bases unmatched: 4. The CDR3 runs 15 residues. Here the CDR3 DNA reads TGTGCCAGCAGTTACGTGCGGGGGTTCACAGATACGCAGTATTTT. Amino acid sequence: CASSYVRGFTDTQYF.

The V gene is TRBV19, the J gene TRBJ1-3; maybe TRBD1 (5 bases). The V end lost 5 bases, the J end lost 0 bases, and 17 bases lay between the germline ends. The CDR3 has 17 residues. Per germline, CDR1 LNHDA and CDR2 SQIVND (reference sequence). The CDR3 coding sequence is TGTGCCAGTAGTGCCCCCCTAAAAGGGGACTCTGGAAACACCATATATTTT. Translated, it gives CASSAPLKGDSGNTIYF.

The chain carries TRBV5-1 and TRBJ2-3; 7 bases map to TRBD2. The V segment lost 0 bases and the J segment 5 bases; nucleotides outside the gene matches: 12. The CDR3 length is 17 residues. The V gene's germline CDR1 is SGHRS and CDR2 YFSETQ. CDR3 sequence: CASSLGRNGGIQDTQYF. Here the CDR3 DNA reads TGCGCCAGCAGCTTGGGTCGTAACGGGGGGATCCAAGATACGCAGTATTTT.

The chain couples TRBV25-1 to TRBJ2-1; weak D call: TRBD2 (5 bases). Trimming removed 7 bases at V and 9 bases at J, with 19 bases between. Germline V CDR1 and CDR2: MGHDK, SYGVNS. The CDR3 covers 14 residues. CDR3 region: CASMWPYPRGEQFF. Here the CDR3 DNA reads TGTGCCAGCATGTGGCCATACCCACGGGGTGAGCAGTTCTTC. The whole variable domain, remainder taken from reference TRBV25-1 and TRBJ2-1, is EADIYQTPRYLVIGTGKKITLECSQTMGHDKMYWYQQDPGMELHLIHYSYGVNSTEKGDLSSESTVSRIRTEHFPLTLESARPSHTSQYLCASMWPYPRGEQFFGPGTRLTVL.

This chain uses TRBV5-1 with TRBJ2-3; D unresolved. Germline values: CDR1 SGHRS, CDR2 YFSETQ. The CDR3 totals 15 residues. The V gene lost 0 bases and the J gene lost 2 bases, with 10 bases spanning the gap. CDR3 sequence reads: CASSLEARTTDTQYF. For the CDR3, the DNA is TGCGCCAGCAGCTTGGAAGCGAGAACCACAGATACGCAGTATTTT.

This chain uses TRBV19 with TRBJ2-2, with 7 bases identical to TRBD2. CDR3 length equals 16 residues. V lost 3 bases, J lost 2 bases, and 6 bases stayed unmatched. Germline assignment: CDR1 LNHDA and CDR2 SQIVND (reference sequence). The CDR3 protein is CASSMNGGSNTGELFF. The CDR3, as DNA: TGTGCCAGTAGTATGAACGGGGGGTCAAACACCGGGGAGCTGTTTTTT.

This clone was seen a single time. The chain is built from TRBV10-2 and TRBJ2-3; TRBD2 matches at 15 bases. The CDR3 is 17 amino acids. The V and J ends lost 7 bases and 6 bases, in that order; junction bases with no gene match: 11. Germline V gives CDR1 WSHSY, CDR2 SAAADI. This chain's CDR3 is CASTQRTSGRARDTQYF. The CDR3 coding sequence is TGCGCCAGCACCCAGAGGACTAGCGGGAGGGCGCGGGATACGCAGTATTTT.

The chain uses TRBV15 and TRBJ2-7, with D maybe TRBD1 (6 bases). V was cut by 1 base and J by 3 bases, with 10 bases left in between. Germline values: CDR1 LNHNV, CDR2 YYDKDF (reference sequence). This CDR3 has 14 residues. The CDR3 DNA reads TGTGCCACCAGCAGAGTGGGACAACACTACGAGCAGTACTTC. This translates into CATSRVGQHYEQYF.

The rearrangement links TRBV5-6 to TRBJ1-1; no clear D gene. V dropped 4 bases and J dropped 3 bases, with 19 bases sitting between them. The CDR3 spans 16 residues. From germline, CDR1 is SGHDT and CDR2 YYEEEE. Here the CDR3 reads CASSPDRDMKDTEAFF. DNA of the CDR3: TGTGCCAGCAGCCCCGACCGAGACATGAAGGACACTGAAGCTTTCTTT.

This chain links TRBV5-1 with TRBJ2-7; 7 nucleotides match TRBD2. The V gene's germline CDR1 is SGHRS and CDR2 YFSETQ. With 0 bases clipped from V and 2 bases from J, the junction kept 5 bases outside the gene matches. The CDR3 runs to 15 residues. The CDR3 loop reads CASSLVASGAYEQYF. The CDR3 nucleotides read TGCGCCAGCAGCTTGGTCGCTAGCGGAGCCTACGAGCAGTACTTC. Variable domain in full (rest from reference TRBV5-1 and TRBJ2-7): KAGVTQTPRYLIKTRGQQVTLSCSPISGHRSVSWYQQTPGQGLQFLFEYFSETQRNKGNFPGRFSGRQFSNSRSEMNVSTLELGDSALYLCASSLVASGAYEQYFGPGTRLTVT.

This clone was found once. The CDR3 here is CASSVMGQGHYNEQFF. As DNA, the CDR3 is TGTGCCAGCAGTGTTATGGGACAGGGGCACTACAATGAGCAGTTCTTC. The rearrangement joins TRBV25-1 to TRBJ2-1; TRBD1 agrees at 10 bases. CDR3 length equals 16 residues. The ends lost 4 bases at V and 3 bases at J; junction bases unmatched: 6. CDR1 and CDR2 from the germline V gene are MGHDK and SYGVNS.

This clone was observed at least ten times. J is TRBJ1-1 and V is TRBV18, with 10 bases identical to TRBD1. The germline gives CDR1 KGHSH, CDR2 LQKENI. V shed 1 base and J 6 bases; nucleotides not matched to a gene: 5. The CDR3 has 15 residues. The CDR3 here is CASSPLTGGEPEAFF. CDR3 bases: TGTGCCAGCTCACCACTGACAGGGGGCGAGCCTGAAGCTTTCTTT.

The rearrangement joins TRBV7-9 to TRBJ2-7; D perhaps matches TRBD2 (6 bases). Trimming left V 2 bases short and J 3 bases short, with 8 bases between. Per the germline V gene, CDR1 is SEHNR and CDR2 is FQNEAQ (reference sequence). The CDR3 is made up of 13 amino acids. This CDR3 is CASSLPGDYEQYF. Here the CDR3 DNA reads TGTGCCAGCAGCTTACCGGGGGACTACGAGCAGTACTTC.

This clone was detected only once. J is TRBJ2-3 and V is TRBV11-2, with D unresolved. Trimming stripped 1 base from V and 4 bases from J, with 3 bases between. CDR3 length equals 12 residues. Germline values: CDR1 SGHAT, CDR2 FQNNGV. CDR3 protein: CASSLVADTQYF. In nucleotides, the CDR3 is TGTGCCAGCAGCTTAGTCGCAGATACGCAGTATTTT.

This chain links TRBV7-9 with TRBJ2-2; possible D gene TRBD1, 5 bases. This CDR3 comprises 16 residues. CDR1 is SEHNR, CDR2 FQNEAQ, per germline (reference sequence). Trimming stripped 5 bases from V and 5 bases from J, with 18 bases between. CDR3 amino acids: CASSLGHGADTGELFF. Here the CDR3 DNA reads TGTGCCAGCAGCCTCGGACATGGGGCGGATACCGGGGAGCTGTTTTTT.

The chain joins TRBV30 to TRBJ2-1; 9 bases line up with TRBD2. V lost 2 bases, J lost 5 bases, and 16 bases stayed unmatched. Per germline, CDR1 GTSNPN and CDR2 SVGIG (reference sequence). CDR3 size: 18 residues. This CDR3 reads CAWSIRGRAAADDNEQFF. The CDR3 nucleotides are TGTGCCTGGAGTATTCGCGGGAGGGCCGCGGCCGATGACAATGAGCAGTTCTTC.

The chain combines TRBV3-1 (or the pseudogene TRBV3-2) with TRBJ2-7; possible D gene TRBD2, 5 bases. This CDR3 is built from 13 residues. V was cut by 3 bases and J by 4 bases, with 10 bases left in between. Germline loops: CDR1 LGHDT, CDR2 YNNKEL (reference sequence). CDR3: CASSQSGRYEQYF. CDR3 sequence (DNA): TGTGCCAGCAGCCAGAGTGGGAGATACGAGCAGTACTTC.

The gene calls are TRBV4-3 and TRBJ2-1; 9 bases map to TRBD2. The CDR3 extends over 16 amino acids. The V segment lost 0 bases and the J segment 3 bases; nucleotides outside the gene matches: 3. Germline lookup yields CDR1 LGHNA and CDR2 YSLEER. CDR3 nucleotides: TGCGCCAGCAGCCAAGAGACTAGCGGATACTACAATGAGCAGTTCTTC. This codes for CASSQETSGYYNEQFF.

The V call is TRBV6-2 or TRBV6-3, the J call TRBJ1-1; 8 nucleotides align to TRBD1. There are 15 residues in the CDR3. Germline loops: CDR1 MNHEY, CDR2 SVGEGT. V was clipped by 5 bases and J by 3 bases; unmatched bases: 8. CDR3 coding DNA: TGTGCCAGCAGTATCACCGGGACAGGCGACACTGAAGCTTTCTTT. Translation gives CASSITGTGDTEAFF.

Only a few counts were recorded for this clone. J is TRBJ1-6 and V is TRBV6-5; possibly TRBD1 for D (6 bases). The CDR3 runs to 14 residues. With 7 bases removed from V and 9 bases from J, the gap between germline ends came to 16 bases. From germline, CDR1 is MNHEY and CDR2 SVGAGI. In nucleotides, the CDR3 is TGTGCCAGCACCCAAGGGGGAATCCGTTCACCCCTCCACTTT. It yields the protein CASTQGGIRSPLHF.

This clone has just one count. The chain carries TRBV7-2 and TRBJ1-2; 9 nucleotides align to TRBD1. Germline CDR1 and CDR2: SGHTA and FQGNSA. The CDR3 is 13 amino acids. The V gene end was trimmed by 3 bases and the J gene end by 6 bases; junction bases not matched to a gene: 2. The CDR3 sequence is CASSLGQGNGYTF. The CDR3 coding sequence is TGTGCCAGCAGCTTGGGACAGGGTAATGGCTACACCTTC.